Sequencing of this T cell receptor (beta chain) was carried out in a study of blood T cells in healthy people across ages. Overall study findings and caveats: Fewer expanded clones and more diversity marked long-lived versus aged donors.

A sample-barcoded 5' primer and a J-beta primer mix were used in a second PCR of about 7 to 12 cycles. TCRdb analysed the 5' RACE reads with MiXCR anew, one entry per CDR3 protein. The table has approximately 600,000 distinct CDR3 sequences, about 54% seen once. Points on this clonotype: Its cognate antigen is unknown.

V was cut by 1 base and J by 4 bases, with 14 bases left in between. There are 16 residues in the CDR3. This receptor was taken from a man aged 55 to 69 in good health. J is TRBJ1-5 and V is TRBV12-3 or TRBV12-4, with D possibly TRBD1 on 6 matching bases. Sequencing input: blood. DNA for the CDR3: TGTGCCAGCAGTTTAGACGTTTGGACAGCTAATCAGCCCCAGCATTTT. Translation gives CASSLDVWTANQPQHF.